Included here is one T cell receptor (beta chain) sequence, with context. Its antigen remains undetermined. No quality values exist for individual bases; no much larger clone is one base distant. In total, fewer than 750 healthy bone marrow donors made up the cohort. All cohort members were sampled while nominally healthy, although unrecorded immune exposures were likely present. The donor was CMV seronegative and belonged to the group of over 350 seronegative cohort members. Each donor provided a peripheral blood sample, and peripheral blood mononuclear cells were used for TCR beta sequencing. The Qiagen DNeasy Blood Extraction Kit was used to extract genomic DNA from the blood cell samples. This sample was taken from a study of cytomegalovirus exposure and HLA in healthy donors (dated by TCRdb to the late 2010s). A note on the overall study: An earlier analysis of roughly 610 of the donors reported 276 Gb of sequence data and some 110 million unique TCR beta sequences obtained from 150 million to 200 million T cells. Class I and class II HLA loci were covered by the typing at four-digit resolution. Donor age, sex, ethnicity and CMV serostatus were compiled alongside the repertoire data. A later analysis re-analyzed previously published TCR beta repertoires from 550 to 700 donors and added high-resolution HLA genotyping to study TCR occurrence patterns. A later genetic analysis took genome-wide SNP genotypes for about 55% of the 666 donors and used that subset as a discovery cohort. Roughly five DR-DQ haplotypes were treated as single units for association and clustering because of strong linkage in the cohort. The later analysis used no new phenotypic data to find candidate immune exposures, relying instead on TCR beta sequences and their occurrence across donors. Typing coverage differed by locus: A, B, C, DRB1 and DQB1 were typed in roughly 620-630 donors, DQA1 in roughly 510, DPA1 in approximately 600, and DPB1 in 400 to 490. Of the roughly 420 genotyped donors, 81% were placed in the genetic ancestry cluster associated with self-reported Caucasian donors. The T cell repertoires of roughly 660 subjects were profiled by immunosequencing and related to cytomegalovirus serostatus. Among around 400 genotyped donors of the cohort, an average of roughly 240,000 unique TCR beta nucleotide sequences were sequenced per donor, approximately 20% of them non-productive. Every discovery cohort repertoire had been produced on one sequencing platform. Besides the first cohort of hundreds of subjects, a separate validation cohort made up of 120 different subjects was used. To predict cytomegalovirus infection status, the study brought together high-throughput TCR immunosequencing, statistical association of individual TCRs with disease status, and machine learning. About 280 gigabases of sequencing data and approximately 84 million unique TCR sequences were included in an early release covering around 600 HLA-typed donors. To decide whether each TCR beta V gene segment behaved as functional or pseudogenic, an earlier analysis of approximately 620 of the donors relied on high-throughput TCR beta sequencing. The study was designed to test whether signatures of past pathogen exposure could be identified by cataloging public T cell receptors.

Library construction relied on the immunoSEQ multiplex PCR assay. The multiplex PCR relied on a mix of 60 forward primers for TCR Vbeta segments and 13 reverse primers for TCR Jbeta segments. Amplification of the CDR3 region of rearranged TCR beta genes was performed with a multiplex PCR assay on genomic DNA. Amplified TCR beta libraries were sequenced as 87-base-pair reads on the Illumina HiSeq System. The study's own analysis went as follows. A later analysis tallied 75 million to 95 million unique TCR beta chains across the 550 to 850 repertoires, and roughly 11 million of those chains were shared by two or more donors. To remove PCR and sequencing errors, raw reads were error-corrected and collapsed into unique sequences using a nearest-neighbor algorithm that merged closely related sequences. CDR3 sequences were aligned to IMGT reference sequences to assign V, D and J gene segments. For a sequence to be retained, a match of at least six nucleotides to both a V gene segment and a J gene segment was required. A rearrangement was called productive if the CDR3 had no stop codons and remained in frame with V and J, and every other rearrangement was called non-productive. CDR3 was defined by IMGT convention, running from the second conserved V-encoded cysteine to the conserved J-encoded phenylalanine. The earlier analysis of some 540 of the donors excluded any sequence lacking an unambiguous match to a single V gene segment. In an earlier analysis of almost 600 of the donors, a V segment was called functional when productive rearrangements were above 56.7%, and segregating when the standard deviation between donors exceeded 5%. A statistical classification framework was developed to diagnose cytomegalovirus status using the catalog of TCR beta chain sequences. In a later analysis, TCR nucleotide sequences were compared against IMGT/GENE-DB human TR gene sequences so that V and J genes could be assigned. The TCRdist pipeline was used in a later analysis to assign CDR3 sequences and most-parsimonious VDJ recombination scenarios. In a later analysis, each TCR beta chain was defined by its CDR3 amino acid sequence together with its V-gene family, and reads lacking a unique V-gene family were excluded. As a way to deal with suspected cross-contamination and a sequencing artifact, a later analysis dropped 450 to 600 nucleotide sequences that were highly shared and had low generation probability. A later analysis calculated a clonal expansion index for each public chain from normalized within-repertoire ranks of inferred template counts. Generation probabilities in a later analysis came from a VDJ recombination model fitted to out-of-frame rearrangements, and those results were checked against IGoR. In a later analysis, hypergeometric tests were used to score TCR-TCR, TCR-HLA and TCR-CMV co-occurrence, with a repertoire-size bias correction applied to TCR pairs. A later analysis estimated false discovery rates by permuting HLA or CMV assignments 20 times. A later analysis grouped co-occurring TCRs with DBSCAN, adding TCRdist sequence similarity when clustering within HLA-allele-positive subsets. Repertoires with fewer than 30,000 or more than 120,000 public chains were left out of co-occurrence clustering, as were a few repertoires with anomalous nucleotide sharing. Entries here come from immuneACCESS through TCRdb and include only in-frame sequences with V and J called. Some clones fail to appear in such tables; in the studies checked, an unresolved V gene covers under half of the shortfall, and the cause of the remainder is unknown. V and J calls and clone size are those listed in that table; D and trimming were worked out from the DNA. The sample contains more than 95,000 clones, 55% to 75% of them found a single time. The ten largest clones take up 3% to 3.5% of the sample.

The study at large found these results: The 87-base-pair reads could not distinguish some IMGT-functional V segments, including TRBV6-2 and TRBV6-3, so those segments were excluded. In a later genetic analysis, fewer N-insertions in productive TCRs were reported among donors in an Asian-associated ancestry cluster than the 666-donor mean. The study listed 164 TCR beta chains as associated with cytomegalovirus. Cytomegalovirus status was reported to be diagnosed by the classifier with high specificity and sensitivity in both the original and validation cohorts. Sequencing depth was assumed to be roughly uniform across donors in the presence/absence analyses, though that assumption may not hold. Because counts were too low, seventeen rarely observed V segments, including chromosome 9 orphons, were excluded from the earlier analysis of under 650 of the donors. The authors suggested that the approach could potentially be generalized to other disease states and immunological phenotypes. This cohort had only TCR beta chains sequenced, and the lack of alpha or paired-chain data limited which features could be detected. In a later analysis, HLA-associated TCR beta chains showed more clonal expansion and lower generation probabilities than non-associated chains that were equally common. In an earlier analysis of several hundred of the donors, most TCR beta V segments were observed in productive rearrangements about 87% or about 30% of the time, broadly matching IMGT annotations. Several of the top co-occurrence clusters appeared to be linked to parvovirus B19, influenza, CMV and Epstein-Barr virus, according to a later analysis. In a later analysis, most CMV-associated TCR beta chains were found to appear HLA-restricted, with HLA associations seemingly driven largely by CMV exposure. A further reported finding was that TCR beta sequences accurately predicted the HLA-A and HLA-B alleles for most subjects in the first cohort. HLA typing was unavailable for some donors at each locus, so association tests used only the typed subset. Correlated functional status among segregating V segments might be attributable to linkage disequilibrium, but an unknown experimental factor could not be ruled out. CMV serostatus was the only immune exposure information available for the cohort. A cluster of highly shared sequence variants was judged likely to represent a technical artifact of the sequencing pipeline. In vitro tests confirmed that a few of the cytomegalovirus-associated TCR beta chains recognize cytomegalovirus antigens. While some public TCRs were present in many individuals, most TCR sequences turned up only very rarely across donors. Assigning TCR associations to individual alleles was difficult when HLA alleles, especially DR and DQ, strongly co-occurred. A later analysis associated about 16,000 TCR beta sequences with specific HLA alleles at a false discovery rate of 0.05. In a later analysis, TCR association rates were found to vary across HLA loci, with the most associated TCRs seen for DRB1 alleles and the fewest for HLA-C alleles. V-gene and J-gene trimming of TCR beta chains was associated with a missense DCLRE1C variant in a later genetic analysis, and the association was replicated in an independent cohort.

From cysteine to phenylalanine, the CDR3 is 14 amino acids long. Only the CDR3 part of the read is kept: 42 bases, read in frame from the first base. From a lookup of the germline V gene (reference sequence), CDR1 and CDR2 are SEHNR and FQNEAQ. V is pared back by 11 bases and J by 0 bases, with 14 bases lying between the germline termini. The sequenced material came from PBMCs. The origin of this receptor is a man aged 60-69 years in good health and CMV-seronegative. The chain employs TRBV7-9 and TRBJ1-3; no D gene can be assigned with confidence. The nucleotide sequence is TGTGCCCTCCCGAGCGGACGCTCTGGAAACACCATATATTTT. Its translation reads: CALPSGRSGNTIYF.